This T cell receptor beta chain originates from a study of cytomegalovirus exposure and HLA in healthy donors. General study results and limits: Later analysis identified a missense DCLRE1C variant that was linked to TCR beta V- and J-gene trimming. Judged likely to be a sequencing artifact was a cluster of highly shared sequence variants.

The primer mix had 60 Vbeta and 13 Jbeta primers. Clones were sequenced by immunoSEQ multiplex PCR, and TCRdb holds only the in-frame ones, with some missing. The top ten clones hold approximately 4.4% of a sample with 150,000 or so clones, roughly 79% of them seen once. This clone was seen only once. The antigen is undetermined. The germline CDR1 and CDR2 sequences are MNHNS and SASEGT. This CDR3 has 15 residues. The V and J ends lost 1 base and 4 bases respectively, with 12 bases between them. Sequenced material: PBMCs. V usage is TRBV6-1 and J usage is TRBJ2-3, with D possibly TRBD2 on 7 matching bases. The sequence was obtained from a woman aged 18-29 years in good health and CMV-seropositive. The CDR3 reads CASSEGRGGSDTQYF. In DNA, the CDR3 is TGTGCCAGCAGTGAAGGGAGGGGGGGGTCAGATACGCAGTATTTT.